This T cell receptor (beta chain) derives from a study of OX40 agonist ivuxolimab in advanced cancers. General study findings and limits: Circulating CD4+ and CD8+ T cells showed clonal expansion by week 6 at 0.1 to 3.0 mg/kg. The mean number of expanded clones was higher in CD8+ T cells than in CD4+. In the 0.1-3.0 mg/kg groups, partial responders showed among the lowest expansion.

Method: immunoSEQ multiplex PCR; TCRdb's copy keeps in-frame clones and lacks some. Found here are around 40,000 clones, roughly 78% of them singletons; the top ten hold 4% to 4.5%. Notes on this clone: The target antigen is unknown.

This CDR3 is built from 17 residues. The V gene end was trimmed by 4 bases and the J gene end by 2 bases; junction bases not matched to a gene: 8. In germline, CDR1 is SGHVS, CDR2 FNYEAQ. With baseline, cycle 4 day 1, and cycle 7 day 1 as timepoints, blood was sampled. The receptor's source is an adult with an advanced solid tumor such as melanoma, head and neck, liver or kidney cancer. The rearrangement joins TRBV7-6 to TRBJ2-2; TRBD2 matches 9 bases. Sequencing was performed on CD4+ or CD8+ T cells sorted from blood, taken in a trial of the OX40 agonist ivuxolimab. CDR3 in DNA: TGTGCCAGCAGCTCCACATTAGCGGGGGCTAACACCGGGGAGCTGTTTTTT. As protein: CASSSTLAGANTGELFF. Full variable domain (outside the CDR3, taken from reference TRBV7-6 and TRBJ2-2): GAGVSQSPRYKVTKRGQDVALRCDPISGHVSLYWYRQALGQGPEFLTYFNYEAQQDKSGLPNDRFSAERPEGSISTLTIQRTEQRDSAMYRCASSSTLAGANTGELFFGEGSRLTVL.